This T cell receptor beta chain derives from a study of PD-1 blockade in classical Hodgkin lymphoma. Trimming removed 4 bases from V and 4 bases from J; junction bases left unmatched: 6. Germline V gene sequence: CDR1 SGHTA, CDR2 FQGNSA. The CDR3 length is 14 residues. This clone is medium-sized within its sample. There was relapse after autologous stem cell transplantation in every patient, and there was variation in brentuximab vedotin exposure. Profiled with immunoSEQ multiplex PCR; TCRdb holds only in-frame clones, not every one. The data contain 9,900 or so clones, 75% to 80% of them seen just once; the ten biggest clones take up roughly 25%.

The receptor was derived from a human donor with classical Hodgkin lymphoma. The rearrangement links TRBV7-2 to TRBJ2-7; the match to TRBD1 covers 8 bases. The sequenced sample was peripheral blood mononuclear cells (PBMCs), obtained at baseline. CDR3 protein: CASSSGQGRYEQYF. CDR3 nucleotides: TGTGCCAGCAGCTCAGGACAGGGCCGGTACGAGCAGTACTTC. Drawing the rest from reference TRBV7-2 and TRBJ2-7, the complete variable domain is GAGVSQSPSNKVTEKGKDVELRCDPISGHTALYWYRQSLGQGLEFLIYFQGNSAPDKSGLPSDRFSAERTGGSVSTLTIQRTQQEDSAVYLCASSSGQGRYEQYFGPGTRLTVT.